These 23 T cell receptor beta chains were sequenced from one sample in a study of persistence of HIV-infected CD4 T cells. The antigens for these receptors are not known. Cells were stimulated with CMV-infected fibroblast lysates at 8.5 to 10 ug/mL. Sorting selected CD4+ T cells upregulating both CD40 ligand and CD69. Sequencing used immunoSEQ version 4 in survey mode. The method was immunoSEQ multiplex PCR; TCRdb's version includes in-frame clones alone and lacks a portion of them. The table lists 10,000 to 15,000 clones, 71% of them singletons. The input for sequencing was CD4+ T cells sorted from PBMCs after roughly 17-hour stimulation, taken from a patient who received antiretroviral therapy. The receptors here all came from an adult man with HIV who was CMV-seropositive.

This chain joins TRBV2 and TRBJ1-5, with unresolved D. The ends were cut back, 7 bases at V and 7 bases at J, with 14 bases in the middle. The CDR3 sequence is 13 residues long. CDR1 is SNHLY, CDR2 FYNNEI, per germline. This chain's CDR3 is CASTEEGAQPQHF. CDR3 sequence (DNA): TGTGCCAGCACCGAGGAGGGAGCACAGCCCCAGCATTTT.

This clone was seen just once. This rearrangement joins TRBV5-1 to TRBJ2-6; D is perhaps TRBD2 (5 bases). V was cut by 1 base and J by 1 base, with 15 bases left in between. Germline V gene sequence: CDR1 SGHRS, CDR2 YFSETQ. The CDR3 is made up of 18 amino acids. CDR3 protein: CASSLWPIAGSGANVLTF. As DNA, the CDR3 is TGCGCCAGCAGCTTGTGGCCCATTGCGGGTTCTGGGGCCAACGTCCTGACTTTC.

The table lists this clone with a count of one. The chain is built from TRBV5-1 and TRBJ1-4; the D is unclear. CDR1 SGHRS and CDR2 YFSETQ come from the germline V gene. This CDR3 contains 12 residues. The germline V and J ends were trimmed by 0 bases and 8 bases, with 5 bases remaining between them. The CDR3 reads CASSLESEKLFF. Here the CDR3 DNA reads TGCGCCAGCAGCTTGGAGTCAGAAAAACTGTTTTTT.

The V call is TRBV10-2, the J call TRBJ2-3, with 7 bases identical to TRBD2. The trim removed 5 bases at V and 2 bases at J, leaving 7 bases unmatched. This CDR3 is built from 15 residues. CDR1 and CDR2 (germline): WSHSY, SAAADI. CDR3 protein: CASSPGLLITDTQYF. The CDR3 DNA reads as TGCGCCAGCAGTCCGGGACTACTCATCACAGATACGCAGTATTTT.

The V call is TRBV7-2, the J call TRBJ1-6; unclear D gene. The CDR3 loop spans 14 amino acids. CDR1 is SGHTA, CDR2 FQGNSA, per germline. Trimming left V 6 bases short and J 9 bases short, with 15 bases between. The CDR3 DNA follows: TGTGCCAGCAGACCACGGGTCTCGAGTTCACCCCTCCACTTT. Translated: CASRPRVSSSPLHF.

The V and J genes are TRBV19 and TRBJ2-3; D is unresolved. Trimming shortened V by 7 bases and J by 0 bases, and 17 bases separated the two germline ends. The CDR3 is made up of 16 amino acids. The V gene's germline CDR1 is LNHDA and CDR2 SQIVND (reference sequence). In DNA form, the CDR3 reads TGTGCCAGTAAACCTGGGCCGTCGTTTAGCACAGATACGCAGTATTTT. Translating gives CASKPGPSFSTDTQYF.

This clone was picked up one time. The chain is built from TRBV6-5 and TRBJ1-2; D unclear. Germline V gives CDR1 MNHEY, CDR2 SVGAGI. This CDR3 has 12 residues. With 6 bases removed from V and 4 bases from J, the gap between germline ends came to 9 bases. The CDR3 loop reads CASSSTPYGYTF. Here the CDR3 DNA reads TGTGCCAGCAGCTCTACACCCTATGGCTACACCTTC.

This clone was observed a few times. The V gene is TRBV9, the J gene TRBJ1-6; no definite D call. Germline CDR1 reads SGDLS; CDR2 reads YYNGEE. CDR3 length: 16 amino acids. With 4 bases removed from V and 4 bases from J, the gap between germline ends came to 15 bases. The CDR3 protein is CASSPAGSSYNSPLHF. CDR3 DNA: TGTGCCAGCAGCCCTGCGGGCAGCTCTTATAATTCACCCCTCCACTTT.

The gene calls are TRBV11-3 and TRBJ2-3, with D perhaps TRBD1 or TRBD2 (5 bases each). The germline V and J ends were trimmed by 5 bases and 3 bases, with 15 bases remaining between them. There are 15 residues in the CDR3. Germline V CDR1 and CDR2: SGHNT, YENEEA. This CDR3 is CASSPGTLRTDTQYF. CDR3 bases: TGTGCCAGCAGCCCAGGGACCTTAAGGACAGATACGCAGTATTTT.

The chain links TRBV19 to TRBJ2-2, with TRBD1 matching 8 bases. J was trimmed by 3 bases and V by 6 bases; bases with no gene match: 9. Germline CDR1 is LNHDA and CDR2 is SQIVND (reference sequence). This CDR3 has 16 residues. This CDR3 reads CASREPGQVYTGELFF. The CDR3 DNA sequence: TGTGCCAGTAGGGAACCGGGACAGGTGTACACCGGGGAGCTGTTTTTT.

The V call is TRBV6-5, the J call TRBJ2-1; TRBD2 matches 7 bases. J gave up 8 bases and V 2 bases, and 12 bases lay outside the gene matches. The germline V gene encodes CDR1 MNHEY and CDR2 SVGAGI. This CDR3 has 16 residues. In DNA form, the CDR3 reads TGTGCCAGCAGTTACCTTGGACTAGAGCTGGGGGATGAGCAGTTCTTC. Its protein product is CASSYLGLELGDEQFF.

The rearrangement joins TRBV5-8 to TRBJ2-2; D uncertain. The germline V and J ends were trimmed by 0 bases and 1 base, with 7 bases remaining between them. The CDR3 sequence is 15 residues long. Germline V lookup: CDR1 SGHTS, CDR2 YDEGEE. The CDR3 protein is CASSLGVLNTGELFF. The CDR3 coding sequence is TGTGCCAGCAGCTTGGGGGTTCTGAACACCGGGGAGCTGTTTTTT.

The chain links TRBV30 to TRBJ1-6; a weak D match, TRBD1 (5 bases). Deletions cut 5 bases from V and 7 bases from J, with 12 bases between. Germline CDR1 GTSNPN, CDR2 SVGIG (reference sequence). CDR3 length equals 13 residues. CDR3 residues: CAWAEGTNSPLHF. As DNA, the CDR3 is TGTGCCTGGGCGGAGGGGACCAATTCACCCCTCCACTTT.

This clone has a handful of counts. V usage is TRBV5-1 and J usage is TRBJ1-1, with D perhaps matching TRBD1 (5 bases). V gave up 1 base and J gave up 1 base, with 8 bases separating them. CDR3 size: 14 residues. Germline V gives CDR1 SGHRS, CDR2 YFSETQ. The CDR3 loop reads CASSLYQGNTEAFF. As DNA, the CDR3 is TGCGCCAGCAGCTTGTATCAGGGGAACACTGAAGCTTTCTTT.

J is TRBJ2-3 and V is TRBV27; TRBD2 matches 8 bases. J lost 2 bases, V lost 5 bases, and 9 bases had no gene match. CDR3 length equals 16 residues. Germline lookup yields CDR1 MNHEY and CDR2 SMNVEV (reference sequence). CDR3 coding DNA: TGTGCCAGCAGTCCAGGAAGCGGGGGAGTCACAGATACGCAGTATTTT. It translates to CASSPGSGGVTDTQYF.

The chain recombines TRBV5-3 with TRBJ2-4, with 12 positions matching TRBD1. TRBV5-3 is an ORF for which the function is uncertain. The CDR3 covers 19 residues. Trimming took 2 bases from V and 0 from J; bases not matched to a gene: 9. CDR3 sequence reads: CARSLGTGGYRVAKNIQYF. The CDR3 DNA reads as TGTGCCAGAAGCTTAGGGACAGGGGGCTACCGCGTAGCCAAAAACATTCAGTACTTC.

The V gene is TRBV9, the J gene TRBJ2-3; 8 bases are a match to TRBD2. The length of the CDR3 is 17 residues. V trimming: 1 base; J trimming: 1 base; junction bases outside the gene matches: 8. The germline gives CDR1 SGDLS, CDR2 YYNGEE. The CDR3 region has the DNA TGTGCCAGCAGCGTATTCGGCGGGGGGCCAGGCACAGATACGCAGTATTTT. It translates to CASSVFGGGPGTDTQYF.

The J gene is TRBJ2-7, the V gene TRBV12-1; the table gives TRBD2 as D, unverified against the DNA. TRBV12-1 is flagged as a pseudogene. The CDR3 consists of 13 residues. The DNA for the CDR3 is TGTGCCAGCAGCTTTGACGGGGGCTACGAGCAGTACTTC. It translates to CASSFDGGYEQYF.

The chain is built from TRBV5-1 and TRBJ2-1; no clear D. Germline V lookup: CDR1 SGHRS, CDR2 YFSETQ. The CDR3 totals 13 residues. The V end was cut by 0 bases, the J end by 7 bases, with 8 bases between. This CDR3 is CASSLVQPNEQFF. Written as DNA, the CDR3 is TGCGCCAGCAGCTTGGTTCAACCGAATGAGCAGTTCTTC.

The chain links TRBV19 to TRBJ1-2; tentative D call: TRBD1 (6 bases). The germline V gene has CDR1 LNHDA and CDR2 SQIVND (reference sequence). V shed 10 bases and J shed 8 bases, with 14 bases lying between them. The CDR3 runs to 11 residues. CDR3 region: CANMGGQGYTF. The DNA for the CDR3 is TGTGCCAACATGGGGGGGCAAGGCTACACCTTC.

V is TRBV2 and J is TRBJ1-4; possible D gene TRBD1, 5 bases. V shed 1 base and J shed 4 bases, with 7 bases lying between them. CDR1 is SNHLY and CDR2 is FYNNEI in the germline V gene. CDR3 size: 14 residues. The CDR3: CASSEGRVNEKLFF. For the CDR3, the DNA is TGTGCCAGCAGTGAAGGCAGGGTTAATGAAAAACTGTTTTTT.

The chain employs TRBV27 and TRBJ1-1; 11 nucleotides line up with TRBD1. The junction had 11 bases not matched to a gene; V was cut back by 2 bases and J by 0 bases. Germline-derived CDR1 and CDR2 are MNHEY and SMNVEV (reference sequence). The CDR3 has 19 residues. The CDR3 is CASSLRGLRDRGMNTEAFF. The CDR3 DNA is TGTGCCAGCAGTTTAAGGGGCCTTCGGGACAGGGGGATGAACACTGAAGCTTTCTTT.

This clone was counted only a few times. This rearrangement joins TRBV5-4 to TRBJ2-3; weak D call: TRBD1 (5 bases). Germline V gene sequence: CDR1 SGHNT, CDR2 YYREEE (reference sequence). CDR3 length: 14 amino acids. Deletions cut 4 bases from V and 6 bases from J, with 15 bases between. CDR3 sequence reads: CASSPDQGSDTQYF. In nucleotides, the CDR3 is TGTGCCAGCAGCCCCGACCAGGGCTCGGATACGCAGTATTTT.